Each of the 28 T cell receptor beta chains below was sequenced from the same sample in a study of CD8 T cells in Susac syndrome. Random hexamers were used to reverse transcribe the RNA input (about 0.5 to 1 ug). In TCRdb, the immunoSEQ multiplex PCR reads were re-called with MiXCR into one record per CDR3 protein. This sample has 150,000 to 200,000 distinct CDR3 sequences, with approximately 94% found just once. Sequenced material: CD4+ T cells from PBMCs. These receptors came from a human donor with multiple sclerosis.

The V gene is TRBV28, the J gene TRBJ1-1; D unresolved. The CDR3 contains 12 residues. CDR1 is MDHEN, CDR2 SYDVKM, per germline. Trimming removed 4 bases from V and 4 bases from J, with 7 bases in between. This CDR3 reads CASSSAGTEAFF. CDR3 in DNA: TGTGCCAGCAGTTCAGCGGGCACTGAAGCTTTCTTT. Full variable domain (outside the CDR3, taken from reference TRBV28 and TRBJ1-1): DVKVTQSSRYLVKRTGEKVFLECVQDMDHENMFWYRQDPGLGLRLIYFSYDVKMKEKGDIPEGYSVSREKKERFSLILESASTNQTSMYLCASSSAGTEAFFGQGTRLTVV.

Here the CDR3 DNA reads TGTGCCAGCAGTAAGGAAAGGGGTTCCCTTTTGACTGAAGCTTTCTTT. Protein sequence: CASSKERGSLLTEAFF. The J gene is TRBJ1-1, the V gene TRBV27, with a weak D call TRBD1 (5 bases). This CDR3 is built from 16 residues. Looked up from germline, CDR1 is MNHEY and CDR2 is SMNVEV (reference sequence). V was pared by 5 bases and J by 5 bases, with 21 bases between.

The DNA for the CDR3 is TGTGCCAGCAGTTTCTCGGGAGAGGGTCAGGCCGGGGAGCTGTTTTTT. This sequence encodes CASSFSGEGQAGELFF. The V and J genes are TRBV12-3 or TRBV12-4 and TRBJ2-2, with D possibly being TRBD2 (6 bases). This CDR3 is 16 amino acids long. Trimming took 3 bases from V and 6 from J, leaving 17 bases between them.

This chain uses TRBV2 with TRBJ2-3, with 8 bases matching TRBD2. Germline CDR1 SNHLY, CDR2 FYNNEI. CDR3 length equals 15 residues. With V trimmed by 6 bases and J by 4 bases, 9 bases remained unmatched. The CDR3 DNA follows: TGTGCCAGCAGGGCCTCGGCGGGAGGACCAGATACGCAGTATTTT. This translates into CASRASAGGPDTQYF.

This chain uses TRBV3-1 with TRBJ1-5; TRBD1 aligns across 7 bases. The CDR3 extends over 13 amino acids. J was trimmed by 0 bases and V by 8 bases; bases with no gene match: 1. CDR1 LGHDT and CDR2 YNNKEL come from the germline V gene (reference sequence). CDR3 nucleotide sequence: TGTGCCAGCTCAGGGGGTAGCAATCAGCCCCAGCATTTT. Its translation is CASSGGSNQPQHF.

The chain joins TRBV5-4 to TRBJ2-3, with D hard to call. CDR3 length: 13 residues. V was trimmed by 1 base and J by 2 bases, leaving 5 bases between them. Germline V lookup: CDR1 SGHNT, CDR2 YYREEE (reference sequence). CDR3 coding DNA: TGTGCCAGCAGCTTGAAGTCCACAGATACGCAGTATTTT. It is translated as CASSLKSTDTQYF.

For the CDR3, the DNA is TGTGCCAGCAGCCAACAACTAGCGAGCGAGCAGTACTTC. Residues: CASSQQLASEQYF. The chain uses TRBV7-3 and TRBJ2-7; 7 nucleotides line up with TRBD2. Trimming cost V 5 bases and J 6 bases; bases outside gene matches: 7. The CDR3 loop spans 13 amino acids. The germline V gene has CDR1 SGHTA and CDR2 FQGTGA.

The CDR3 bases are TGTGCCACCAGCAGAGATCGGCGGGATCTCTACGAGCAGTACTTC. Amino acids: CATSRDRRDLYEQYF. The J gene is TRBJ2-7, the V gene TRBV15, with D perhaps matching TRBD2 (6 bases). Trimming pared 0 bases from V and 3 bases from J, leaving 12 bases between. The CDR3 is 15 residues long. Germline V gives CDR1 LNHNV, CDR2 YYDKDF (reference sequence).

The chain links TRBV6-5 to TRBJ2-7; weak D call: TRBD2 (5 bases). The V gene's germline CDR1 is MNHEY and CDR2 SVGAGI. The CDR3 is 15 amino acids. Trimming removed 7 bases at V and 2 bases at J, with 18 bases between. CDR3 in amino acids: CASKVDLSGAYEQYF. Here the CDR3 DNA reads TGTGCCAGCAAAGTGGACCTTTCCGGGGCCTACGAGCAGTACTTC.

The genes are TRBV19 and TRBJ2-2; 8 bases align to TRBD1. This CDR3 has 15 residues. Per germline, CDR1 LNHDA and CDR2 SQIVND (reference sequence). V lost 5 bases and J lost 7; bases outside the gene matches: 9. CDR3 sequence (DNA): TGTGCCAGTAGTTTTTGGACAGGGCCGATCGGGGAGCTGTTTTTT. Translated: CASSFWTGPIGELFF.

The CDR3 nucleotides read TGTGCTAGTGGTTTGGAGACAGGGGATCGGTTCTTC. It specifies CASGLETGDRFF. The chain carries TRBV12-5 and TRBJ2-1; 8 bases line up with TRBD1. This CDR3 spans 12 amino acids. The V and J ends lost 1 base and 15 bases, in that order; junction bases with no gene match: 5. Germline V gene data show CDR1 as LGHNT and CDR2 as FRNRAP. Drawing the rest from reference TRBV12-5 and TRBJ2-1, the complete variable domain is DARVTQTPRHKVTEMGQEVTMRCQPILGHNTVFWYRQTMMQGLELLAYFRNRAPLDDSGMPKDRFSAEMPDATLATLKIQPSEPRDSAVYFCASGLETGDRFFGPGTRLTVL.

The chain is built from TRBV30 and TRBJ1-1; no definite D call. The CDR3 totals 13 residues. Trimming took 5 bases from V and 2 from J, leaving 12 bases between them. Germline V gives CDR1 GTSNPN, CDR2 SVGIG (reference sequence). The CDR3 nucleotides read TGTGCCTGGGAGAAGTTTTCCAACACTGAAGCTTTCTTT. Its translation: CAWEKFSNTEAFF.

J is TRBJ1-2 and V is TRBV12-3 or TRBV12-4, with 9 bases aligning to TRBD1. CDR3 length: 14 amino acids. Trimming removed 7 bases from V and 4 bases from J; junction bases left unmatched: 7. CDR3 DNA: TGTGCCAGCACTCTACAGGGGGCGGTCTATGGCTACACCTTC. It specifies CASTLQGAVYGYTF.

As regards this clonotype: The CDR3 carries no conserved terminal phenylalanine or tryptophan, so it likely arises from a read error. It is unclear where the CDR3 begins or ends on the DNA, so no DNA is shown, and the CDR3 is as TCRdb lists it. V is TRBV2 and J is TRBJ2-1. The germline V gene encodes CDR1 SNHLY and CDR2 FYNNEI. Counting both end residues, the CDR3 totals 11 amino acids. CDR3 in amino acids: CASSTGPMARI.

The CDR3 nucleotides are TGCAGCGTTGGGAAGGACGGTAATTCACCCCTCCACTTT. This gives the protein CSVGKDGNSPLHF. The chain recombines TRBV29-1 with TRBJ1-6; no clear D gene. This CDR3 comprises 13 residues. Germline V gene sequence: CDR1 SQVTM, CDR2 ANQGSEA. The V end lost 4 bases, the J end lost 6 bases, and 10 bases lay between the germline ends.

This clonotype was counted a single time. J is TRBJ1-2 and V is TRBV5-1, with 7 bases lining up with TRBD1. CDR3 length: 14 residues. The V and J ends lost 4 bases and 5 bases, in that order; junction bases with no gene match: 8. Germline V gene lookup returns CDR1 SGHRS and CDR2 YFSETQ. The CDR3 DNA follows: TGCGCCAGCAGCCCCGGACAGGCGACTTATGGCTACACCTTC. Protein: CASSPGQATYGYTF. Full variable domain (missing parts from reference TRBV5-1 and TRBJ1-2): KAGVTQTPRYLIKTRGQQVTLSCSPISGHRSVSWYQQTPGQGLQFLFEYFSETQRNKGNFPGRFSGRQFSNSRSEMNVSTLELGDSALYLCASSPGQATYGYTFGSGTRLTVV.

The CDR3 reads CASNSGQGDIQYF. CDR3 coding DNA: TGTGCCAGCAACTCGGGACAGGGAGACATTCAGTACTTC. V gene TRBV6-1 combines with J gene TRBJ2-4, with 9 bases fitting TRBD1. From germline, CDR1 is MNHNS and CDR2 SASEGT. CDR3 length: 13 amino acids. J lost 8 bases, V lost 7 bases, and 6 bases had no gene match.

The V gene is TRBV20-1, the J gene TRBJ1-5; D may be TRBD1 (6 bases). V was shortened by 5 bases and J by 2 bases, with 10 bases between the two germline ends. This CDR3 has 13 residues. The germline V gene has CDR1 DFQATT and CDR2 SNEGSKA (reference sequence). In DNA form, the CDR3 reads TGCAGTGCTTCGGACAGCGGCAATCAGCCCCAGCATTTT. Encoded protein: CSASDSGNQPQHF.

DNA of the CDR3: TGCGCCAGCAGCTTGACAGGGGGGGGCGAGCAGTACTTC. Its protein product is CASSLTGGGEQYF. The chain couples TRBV5-1 to TRBJ2-7, with D perhaps TRBD1 (8 bases). The V end was cut by 1 base, the J end by 6 bases, with 11 bases between. The CDR3 spans 13 residues. In germline, CDR1 is SGHRS, CDR2 YFSETQ.

The chain links TRBV24-1 to TRBJ2-3; 15 bases are shared with TRBD2. The CDR3 totals 15 residues. The germline V gene has CDR1 KGHDR and CDR2 SFDVKD. V lost 9 bases and J lost 3; bases outside the gene matches: 3. In DNA, the CDR3 is TGTGCCACCGGAGGACTAGCGGGAGGGACAGATACGCAGTATTTT. Amino acid sequence: CATGGLAGGTDTQYF.

The sample holds one count of this clonotype. The rearrangement links TRBV14 to TRBJ2-1, with a weak D call TRBD2 (5 bases). In germline, CDR1 is SGHDN, CDR2 FVKESK. The CDR3 is 15 residues long. V lost 4 bases and J 4 bases, leaving 14 bases between the germline ends. CDR3: CASSLTRGTYNEQFF. The CDR3 bases are TGTGCCAGCAGCCTTACTCGGGGTACTTACAATGAGCAGTTCTTC.

The V gene is TRBV4-2, the J gene TRBJ2-1; 9 bases are shared with TRBD1. J lost 6 bases, V lost 4 bases, and 7 bases had no gene match. From germline, CDR1 is LGHNA and CDR2 YNFKEQ. This CDR3 spans 15 amino acids. CDR3 nucleotides: TGTGCCAGCAGCCGGACGGGACAGGGTACCAATGAGCAGTTCTTC. This encodes CASSRTGQGTNEQFF.

The rearrangement uses TRBV5-4 and TRBJ2-4, with unresolved D. This CDR3 spans 14 amino acids. CDR1 is SGHNT and CDR2 is YYREEE in the germline V gene (reference sequence). Trimming left V 0 bases short and J 7 bases short, with 11 bases between. The CDR3 DNA sequence: TGTGCCAGCAGCTTGGCCCCTGAGGTCAACATTCAGTACTTC. It encodes CASSLAPEVNIQYF. The variable domain in full, with the rest retrieved from reference TRBV5-4 and TRBJ2-4, is ETGVTQSPTHLIKTRGQQVTLRCSSQSGHNTVSWYQQALGQGPQFIFQYYREEENGRGNFPPRFSGLQFPNYSSELNVNALELDDSALYLCASSLAPEVNIQYFGAGTRLSVL.

The rearrangement uses TRBV5-1 and TRBJ2-2; 10 nucleotides agree with TRBD1. This CDR3 is built from 15 residues. The V gene's germline CDR1 is SGHRS and CDR2 YFSETQ. V was clipped by 3 bases and J by 1 base; unmatched bases: 0. The CDR3 DNA sequence: TGCGCCAGCAGCTGGGACAGGGGGAACACCGGGGAGCTGTTTTTT. Translated, it gives CASSWDRGNTGELFF.

This sequence joins TRBV12-3 or TRBV12-4 and TRBJ2-1; D perhaps matches TRBD2 (6 bases). Trimming removed 7 bases at V and 5 bases at J, with 15 bases between. The CDR3 runs 14 residues. CDR3: CASIEGLRHNEQFF. In DNA, the CDR3 is TGTGCCAGCATCGAGGGACTTCGACACAATGAGCAGTTCTTC.

The chain employs TRBV2 and TRBJ2-2; no reliable D call. CDR3 length equals 11 residues. Germline loops: CDR1 SNHLY, CDR2 FYNNEI. The V end was cut by 8 bases, the J end by 3 bases, with 4 bases between. The CDR3 DNA reads as TGTGCCAGCGCTTACACCGGGGAGCTGTTTTTT. As protein: CASAYTGELFF.

This rearrangement joins TRBV7-2 to TRBJ1-6; D perhaps matches TRBD1 (5 bases). Trimming removed 3 bases from V and 11 bases from J, with 17 bases in between. Germline V gene sequence: CDR1 SGHTA, CDR2 FQGNSA. This CDR3 is 15 amino acids long. The CDR3 protein is CASSFETQGVTPLHF. CDR3 nucleotide sequence: TGTGCCAGCAGCTTCGAGACGCAGGGAGTGACACCCCTCCACTTT.

This clonotype was found once. V and J are TRBV6-1 and TRBJ2-7; perhaps D is TRBD1 or TRBD2 (5 bases each). The length of the CDR3 is 13 residues. V lost 5 bases to trimming and J lost 3 bases, with 11 bases between them. Germline values: CDR1 MNHNS, CDR2 SASEGT. The CDR3 DNA sequence: TGTGCCAGCAGTATCGGGGCCCTCTACGAGCAGTACTTC. It specifies CASSIGALYEQYF.